This entry describes one T cell receptor beta chain. Its antigen has not been determined. The input lacks base qualities; no much larger clone sits a single base away. For sequencing of the TCRbeta CDR3 region, genomic DNA was extracted from the sorted cells. The immunoSEQ Assay was used for sequencing of TCRbeta CDR3 regions. The immuneACCESS repertoire file appears here via TCRdb, limited to in-frame rearrangements. These files lack a portion of the clones; in checked studies, under half of the deficit traces to unresolved V genes, and the cause of the others is not known. In this sample the table shows about 82,000 clones, less than 90% of which occur a single time. More than 0.75% of the sample is in the top ten clones. The data were obtained in a study of OX40 agonist ivuxolimab in advanced cancers. Background on the whole study: Ivuxolimab was a fully human IgG2 agonistic monoclonal antibody targeting the costimulatory receptor OX40 (CD134). Peripheral TCRbeta sequencing was intended to test whether TCR sequence diversity was altered and clonal T-cell expansion was caused by ivuxolimab. Of the roughly 53 patients in dose escalation, around 19 had hepatocellular carcinoma, about 15 had melanoma, 9 had renal cell carcinoma and 9 had head and neck cancer. Intravenous ivuxolimab was administered to patients every 2 weeks at six dose levels: 0.01, 0.1, 0.3, 1.5, 3 and 10 mg/kg. Patients were allowed to have had prior anti-PD-1, anti-PD-L1 or anti-CTLA-4 therapy, and approximately 39% of the dose-escalation patients had been treated with checkpoint inhibitors. In the dose-escalation cohort, 82.7% of patients were male, and the mean age was approximately 55 years, with a range of roughly 20 to 80. The paper reports the monotherapy dose-escalation portion (N ≈ 50 patients) of the phase I ivuxolimab trial. Partial responses occurred in three dose-escalation patients: two with cutaneous melanoma and one with hepatocellular carcinoma. General findings and caveats noted by the study authors: After ivuxolimab, expanded clones were on average more numerous among CD8+ T cells than among CD4+ T cells. In partial responders in the 0.1-3.0 mg/kg groups, normalized peripheral clonal expansion was found to be among the lowest, especially among CD8+ T cells. At doses from 0.1 to 3.0 mg/kg, clonal expansion was seen in both CD4+ and CD8+ blood T cells between baseline and week 6. Low levels of normalized T-cell clonal expansion were also seen in some patients who did not respond. Which antigens the clonally expanded peripheral T cells were specific for was not determined.

Patients with a history of autoimmune disease or receiving systemic immunosuppression were excluded from the trial. Peripheral blood for TCR sequencing was drawn from every dose cohort at baseline, at cycle 4 day 1 and at cycle 7 day 1. The samples were taken from a phase I, first-in-human, multicenter, open-label dose-escalation trial of ivuxolimab. Adults with locally advanced or metastatic melanoma, renal cell, hepatocellular, or head and neck squamous cell carcinoma were enrolled in the trial. Before TCR sequencing, CD4+ T cells and CD8+ T cells were sorted from peripheral blood as separate populations. The CDR3, cysteine through phenylalanine, is 16 amino acids long. Only the CDR3 DNA stays, 48 bases, in frame from base 1. According to the germline V gene, CDR1 reads KGHSH and CDR2 reads LQKENI. Trimmed from V: 1 base; trimmed from J: 8 bases; junction bases lacking a gene match: 6.

The source was CD4+ or CD8+ T cells sorted from blood, collected in a trial of the OX40 agonist ivuxolimab. The chain links TRBV18 with TRBJ1-6; TRBD1 aligns with 9 central bases. This sequence was found in an adult with an advanced solid tumor such as melanoma, head and neck, liver or kidney cancer. This receptor has the CDR3 CASSPLETGGDSPLHF. The DNA sequence is given as TGTGCCAGCTCACCACTCGAGACAGGGGGTGATTCACCCCTCCACTTT.